A selection of T cell receptor beta chains follows, all from one sample in a study of control samples from healthy donors and cancer patients. Some clones are missing from TCRdb's copy, which holds only in-frame ones; the method was immunoSEQ multiplex PCR. This table has about 120,000 clones, more than 75% appearing once. Sequenced sample: blood. The source of these receptors is a woman aged 70 to 79 in good health. Each CDR3 is given with its conserved first and last residue. D genes are given only for firm matches. Not every row has a clone size; where given, it reads once, few, many or a size class.

v_call	clone_size	d_call	j_call	cdr3_nt	cdr3_aa
TRBV7-6	.	.	TRBJ2-3	TGTGCCAGCAGCTTAGGAAACTTTTACCCCACAGATACGCAGTATTTT	CASSLGNFYPTDTQYF
TRBV7-9	.	.	TRBJ2-4	TGTGCCAGCAGTTCGGGGCTGGGTTTTGCCAAAAACATTCAGTACTTC	CASSSGLGFAKNIQYF
TRBV27	.	.	TRBJ2-7	TGTGCCAGCAGTTCCAGGGGCACCTACGAGCAGTACTTC	CASSSRGTYEQYF
TRBV4-3	.	TRBD1	TRBJ1-2	TGCGCCAGCAGCCCTTCAACAGGGGGCTATGGCTACACCTTC	CASSPSTGGYGYTF
TRBV12-1	.	.	TRBJ2-3	TGTGCCAGCAGCTTTGAGGCGGGGGAAGGCACAGATACGCAGTATTTT	CASSFEAGEGTDTQYF
TRBV5-1	.	TRBD1	TRBJ1-1	TGCGCCAGCAGCACCGGACAGGGGGCTCCTGAAGCTTTCTTT	CASSTGQGAPEAFF
TRBV2	once	.	TRBJ1-6	TGTGCCAGCAGTGCCAAGGAGTCGCGGAATTCACCCCTCCACTTT	CASSAKESRNSPLHF
TRBV13	medium-sized	.	TRBJ1-3	TGTGCCAGCAGCTTAGTTCTGACTGACCCTCCCTCTGGAAACACCATATATTTT	CASSLVLTDPPSGNTIYF
TRBV5-6	.	.	TRBJ2-2	TGTGCCAGCAGCAAACCCTCGTGGGACACCGGGGAGCTGTTTTTT	CASSKPSWDTGELFF
TRBV19	.	.	TRBJ1-5	TGTGCCAGTAGTATAGGCGGCGCCCCCTATAGCAATCAGCCCCAGCATTTT	CASSIGGAPYSNQPQHF
TRBV4-1	few	.	TRBJ1-4	TGCGCCAGCAGCCAAGAGGGGGCTCTAGGCGGGGAAAAACTGTTTTTT	CASSQEGALGGEKLFF
TRBV10-3	.	TRBD1	TRBJ1-5	TGTGCCATCAGCCCCGGGACAGGGGCTAGTCAGCCCCAGCATTTT	CAISPGTGASQPQHF
TRBV5-1	.	.	TRBJ2-1	TGCGCCAGCAGCTTGGGGACGGGGTTCTTAAGCTCCTACAATGAGCAGTTCTTC	CASSLGTGFLSSYNEQFF
TRBV10-1	few	.	TRBJ1-3	TGCGCCAGCAGTGAGTCGGGACCATCTGGAAACACCATATATTTT	CASSESGPSGNTIYF
TRBV5-4	.	TRBD1	TRBJ2-7	TGTGCCAGCAGCTTGGAAGCAGGGGGCAAGAACGAGCAGTACTTC	CASSLEAGGKNEQYF
TRBV7-9	.	.	TRBJ1-1	TGTGCCAGCAGCTTAGGGTTGCGGGGGGAAGCTTTCTTT	CASSLGLRGEAFF
TRBV7-9	.	.	TRBJ2-7	TGTGCCACCCAGGACAGATTTACTGCCCCCTACGAGCAGTACTTC	CATQDRFTAPYEQYF
TRBV10-3	.	TRBD1	TRBJ1-5	TGTGCCATCAGTGAAAGGCGGCAGGGGGCTGATAATCAGCCCCAGCATTTT	CAISERRQGADNQPQHF
TRBV3-1/TRBV3-2	.	TRBD1	TRBJ2-7	TGTGCCAGCAGCCAGACGCAGGGGGCCGGAGAGCAGTACTTC	CASSQTQGAGEQYF
TRBV11-2	.	TRBD2	TRBJ2-2	TGTGCCAGCGCGGGGGGGTGGCGTACCGGGGAGCTGTTTTTT	CASAGGWRTGELFF
TRBV27	.	.	TRBJ1-2	TGTGCCAGCAGTTTATCAGGGTACTATGGCTACACCTTC	CASSLSGYYGYTF
TRBV5-3	.	TRBD1	TRBJ2-7	TGTGCCAGAAGCCTGGGACAGTTCGAGCAGTACTTC	CARSLGQFEQYF
TRBV11-3	.	.	TRBJ2-7	TGTGCCAGCTCGGCAGGACTCTCCTACGAGCAGTACTTC	CASSAGLSYEQYF
TRBV10-3	.	.	TRBJ1-2	TGTGCCATCAGTGAGTCGGACACCTATGGCTACACCTTC	CAISESDTYGYTF
TRBV6-5	.	.	TRBJ2-5	TGTGCCAGCAGTTACTCGAAAGGGCGAGGGGAAACCCAGTACTTC	CASSYSKGRGETQYF
TRBV16	.	TRBD1	TRBJ1-6	TGTGCCAGCAGCCAGACAGGGACAGGGCCTAATTCACCCCTCCACTTT	CASSQTGTGPNSPLHF
TRBV5-1	.	TRBD1	TRBJ1-6	TGCGCCAGCAACTCCGGGACAGCAAATTCACCCCTCCACTTT	CASNSGTANSPLHF
TRBV5-1	.	.	TRBJ2-1	TGCGCCAGCAGCTTGGCCGGGTCGAGCTGGGGTGTCCACAATGAGCAGTTCTTC	CASSLAGSSWGVHNEQFF
TRBV19	once	TRBD1	TRBJ1-4	TGTGCCAGTAGTATAGGGAGACAGGGCGTGGGAGAAAAACTGTTTTTT	CASSIGRQGVGEKLFF
TRBV29-1	.	TRBD1	TRBJ1-2	TGCAGCGTTGAAGATAAAGATAGCGGGACAGGTCTTTTCGCGGTCTATGGCTACACCTTC	CSVEDKDSGTGLFAVYGYTF
TRBV2	.	TRBD1	TRBJ2-6	TGTGCCAGCAGTGGAGGGACAGGACGTTCGAACTTAAGGTCTGGGGCCAACGTCCTGACTTTC	CASSGGTGRSNLRSGANVLTF
TRBV5-4	.	TRBD1	TRBJ1-6	TGTGCCAGCAGCTTAGACAGGGTCGGATCACCCCTCCACTTT	CASSLDRVGSPLHF
TRBV6-5	.	TRBD2	TRBJ2-7	TGTGCCAGCAGTTCGACTAGCGGGGGGCGCTACGAGCAGTACTTC	CASSSTSGGRYEQYF
TRBV7-5	.	.	TRBJ1-5	TGTGCCAGAAGCCTACCTGGAGGGGGGCAGCCCCAGCATTTT	CARSLPGGGQPQHF
TRBV28	.	.	TRBJ1-2	TGTGCCAGCACTTGGGGGCAGAACTATGGCTACACCTTC	CASTWGQNYGYTF
TRBV7-3	.	.	TRBJ2-1	TGTGCCAGCAGCTTCTCCGGGACGGGTTACAATGAGCAGTTCTTC	CASSFSGTGYNEQFF
TRBV5-1	.	.	TRBJ2-1	TGCGCCAGCAGCTTGGGTTCATCGGCGGGTGAGCAGTTCTTC	CASSLGSSAGEQFF
TRBV7-3	.	.	TRBJ2-5	TGTGCCAGCAGCAAACGCCCGGGTTCCGGGACCATCCAAGAGACCCAGTACTTC	CASSKRPGSGTIQETQYF
TRBV5-1	.	.	TRBJ1-1	TGCGCCAGCAGCTCACAGGATCGGGGGACTGAAGCTTTCTTT	CASSSQDRGTEAFF
TRBV7-2	.	.	TRBJ2-6	TGTGCCAGCAGCTCCTTGGCGAGATCCTCTGGGGCCAACGTCCTGACTTTC	CASSSLARSSGANVLTF
TRBV5-4	.	.	TRBJ2-2	TGTGCCAGCAGCTCCCCGGCCTCGATGGTCCCCGGGGAGCTGTTTTTT	CASSSPASMVPGELFF
TRBV6-5	.	.	TRBJ2-7	TGTGCCAGCAGTTACAGGGTCGGAACCTACGAGCAGTACTTC	CASSYRVGTYEQYF
TRBV21-1	once	.	TRBJ1-1	TGTGCCAGCAGCAAAATCCCTGGGTATTGGTGGGGGACTGAAGCTTTCTTT	CASSKIPGYWWGTEAFF
TRBV7-3	.	.	TRBJ2-2	TGTGCCAGCAGCGCTGACCATCAGACCGGGGAGCTGTTTTTT	CASSADHQTGELFF
TRBV5-1	.	TRBD1	TRBJ1-5	TGCGCCAGCAGCTTAGGGGACAGCCAGAATCAGCCCCAGCATTTT	CASSLGDSQNQPQHF
TRBV7-3	.	.	TRBJ2-7	TGTGCCAGCAGCCCGGGGAGTCCGGGGGAGCAGTACTTC	CASSPGSPGEQYF
TRBV7-9	.	TRBD1	TRBJ1-1	TGTGCCAGCAGCTTTCAGGGGGGTGACACTGAAGCTTTCTTT	CASSFQGGDTEAFF
TRBV5-1	.	.	TRBJ1-1	TGCGCCAGCAGCCTGGGGGGTATCGCTGAAGCTTTCTTT	CASSLGGIAEAFF
TRBV7-2	.	.	TRBJ1-3	TGTGCCAGCAGCTTAGACGGAGTCTTACGGAACACCATATATTTT	CASSLDGVLRNTIYF
TRBV14	.	.	TRBJ1-1	TGTGCCAGCAGCCAGCTCAGCCGGGACACTGAAGCTTTCTTT	CASSQLSRDTEAFF
TRBV27	few	.	TRBJ1-5	TGTGCCAGCAGCCCTACTATAGTCAATCAGCCCCAGCATTTT	CASSPTIVNQPQHF
TRBV6-2/TRBV6-3	.	.	TRBJ2-4	TGTGCCAGCAGTTACATCGAGGGGGAGATAGCCAAAAACATTCAGTACTTC	CASSYIEGEIAKNIQYF
TRBV9	.	TRBD2	TRBJ2-5	TGTGCCAGCAGCGTAGGGCTAGCGGGAGAGACCCAGTACTTC	CASSVGLAGETQYF